The 14 T cell receptor beta chains listed next were all sequenced from one sample in a study of glioma-infiltrating T cells. Using RNA template, CDR3s of TCR alpha and beta were amplified with iRepertoire arm-PCR. TCRdb fed the multiplex PCR reads into MiXCR, producing one record per CDR3 protein. Found here are roughly 200,000 distinct CDR3 sequences, 30% to 40% of them singletons; the top ten hold around 20%. Sequencing was performed on glioma tissue, nonneoplastic brain tissue, or PBMCs (not recorded which). The receptors shown here come from a human donor with low-grade glioma or glioblastoma, undergoing nonglioma brain surgery, or in good health (not recorded which).

In this sample, this clonotype turned up many times. V usage is TRBV6-5 and J usage is TRBJ2-3, with TRBD1 matching 9 bases. V lost 0 bases, J lost 0 bases, and 4 bases stayed unmatched. The CDR3 consists of 17 residues. Germline CDR1 reads MNHEY; CDR2 reads SVGAGI. Here the CDR3 reads CASSYSYRGPSTDTQYF. In DNA form, the CDR3 reads TGTGCCAGCAGTTACTCCTACAGGGGGCCGAGCACAGATACGCAGTATTTT.

This clonotype appeared many times. The CDR3 protein is CASSLGSGGDTQYF. The CDR3 DNA reads as TGTGCCAGCAGCTTAGGATCCGGGGGGGATACGCAGTATTTT. The chain is built from TRBV7-9 and TRBJ2-3; TRBD2 matches at 7 bases. After removal of 1 base from V and 6 bases from J, the junction contained 4 bases not matched to a gene. This CDR3 contains 14 residues. The germline V gene encodes CDR1 SEHNR and CDR2 FQNEAQ (reference sequence).

J is TRBJ2-5 and V is TRBV18; no firm D call. Germline lookup yields CDR1 KGHSH and CDR2 LQKENI. Trimming pared 0 bases from V and 4 bases from J, leaving 12 bases between. The CDR3 totals 15 residues. CDR3 residues: CASSPPSVPGETQYF. As DNA, the CDR3 is TGTGCCAGCTCACCACCGTCTGTGCCCGGAGAGACCCAGTACTTC.

The gene calls are TRBV7-9 and TRBJ1-1; TRBD1 is a possible D gene (6 bases). Germline values: CDR1 SEHNR, CDR2 FQNEAQ (reference sequence). The CDR3 sequence is 13 residues long. V lost 3 bases and J 6 bases, leaving 11 bases between the germline ends. The CDR3 coding sequence is TGTGCCAGCAGCTTTGCAGGGGCTCCTGAAGCTTTCTTT. It translates to CASSFAGAPEAFF.

This clonotype was detected ten times or more. This chain uses TRBV7-9 with TRBJ2-3, with TRBD2 matching 9 bases. V shed 0 bases, J shed 4 bases, and the junction held 11 bases outside the gene matches. The length of the CDR3 is 18 residues. Germline V gene data show CDR1 as SEHNR and CDR2 as FQNEAQ (reference sequence). The CDR3 protein is CASSLARLQREVADTQYF. The CDR3 nucleotides are TGTGCCAGCAGCTTAGCGCGTTTACAGCGGGAGGTCGCAGATACGCAGTATTTT.

Regarding this clonotype: At one of its ends the junction is not consistent with the germline gene, which may arise from a read error. The chain has TRBV7-2 and TRBJ2-7, with 9 nucleotides matching TRBD2. This CDR3 has 15 amino acids. The germline V gene encodes CDR1 SGHTA and CDR2 FQGNSA. CDR3 bases: TGTGCCAGCAGCCACGGGGTAGCGGGGGTTTACGAGCAGTGCTTC. Amino acids: CASSHGVAGVYEQCF.

This clonotype was counted ten times or more. J is TRBJ1-3 and V is TRBV4-2, with 7 bases aligning to TRBD1. J gave up 2 bases and V 4 bases, and 8 bases lay outside the gene matches. Looked up from germline, CDR1 is LGHNA and CDR2 is YNFKEQ. The CDR3 is 16 amino acids. CDR3 bases: TGTGCCAGCAGCCCAACGAAGGGGGCACCTGGAAACACCATATATTTT. Translation gives CASSPTKGAPGNTIYF.

Concerning this clonotype itself: This may be a read error: a much more frequent sequence differs by one nucleotide. Without the conserved terminal phenylalanine or tryptophan, this CDR3 likely stems from a read error. The chain uses TRBV5-1 and TRBJ2-3; D is tentatively TRBD1 or TRBD2 (5 bases each). This CDR3 has 13 amino acids. CDR1 and CDR2 (germline): SGHRS, YFSETQ. Trimming took 4 bases from V and 0 from J, leaving 6 bases between them. CDR3 nucleotide sequence: TGCGCCAGCAGCCGGGACAGCACAGATACGCAGTATTAT. Amino acids: CASSRDSTDTQYY.

A few counts support this clonotype. The V call is TRBV7-8, the J call TRBJ2-5; D possibly corresponds to TRBD1 (5 bases). The CDR3 contains 14 residues. The germline V gene has CDR1 SGHVS and CDR2 FQNEAQ. V lost 4 bases and J 4 bases, leaving 13 bases between the germline ends. CDR3 sequence: CASSYPGRAETQYF. The CDR3 bases are TGTGCCAGCAGCTACCCCGGCAGGGCAGAGACCCAGTACTTC.

The CDR3 loop reads CASSQDYAGGAYNEQFF. In DNA, the CDR3 is TGCGCCAGCAGCCAAGATTATGCGGGAGGGGCCTACAATGAGCAGTTCTTC. This rearrangement joins TRBV4-1 to TRBJ2-1; 9 bases fit TRBD2. Germline-derived CDR1 and CDR2 are MGHRA and YSYEKL. The CDR3 is 17 amino acids. With 0 bases clipped from V and 2 bases from J, the junction kept 5 bases outside the gene matches.

The gene calls are TRBV5-4 and TRBJ2-3; 8 positions agree with TRBD2. CDR1 is SGHNT, CDR2 YYREEE, per germline (reference sequence). The CDR3 extends over 16 amino acids. CDR3 in DNA: TGTACAAGCAGCCAGAAACTAGCGGAGAGCACAGATACGCAGTATTTT. Its translation is CTSSQKLAESTDTQYF.

Remarks on this clonotype: A single base separates this from a much larger clone, so it may be a read error. The chain's CDR3 is CASRGQGAHEQYF. CDR3 in DNA: TGTGCCAGCAGAGGACAAGGGGCCCACGAGCAGTACTTC. The chain is built from TRBV12-3 or TRBV12-4 and TRBJ2-7, with D possibly being TRBD1 (5 bases). V lost 6 bases and J 5 bases, leaving 14 bases between the germline ends. The CDR3 has 13 amino acids.

As DNA, the CDR3 is TGTGCCAGCAGTTCCGGGGTTACCCCTTACGAGCAGTACTTC. Residues: CASSSGVTPYEQYF. The chain carries TRBV27 and TRBJ2-7, with a tentative D call TRBD2 (5 bases). The germline gives CDR1 MNHEY, CDR2 SMNVEV (reference sequence). The CDR3 extends over 14 amino acids. Trimming stripped 4 bases from V and 4 bases from J, with 14 bases between.

This clonotype was counted at least ten times. The chain recombines TRBV20-1 with TRBJ2-5; 12 nucleotides align to TRBD2. CDR3 size: 15 residues. CDR1 is DFQATT and CDR2 is SNEGSKA in the germline V gene (reference sequence). The V segment lost 4 bases and the J segment 1 base; nucleotides outside the gene matches: 4. CDR3 coding DNA: TGCAGTGCTAACGGACTAGCGGGGACCCAAGAGACCCAGTACTTC. This codes for CSANGLAGTQETQYF.